The clone carrying this T cell receptor beta chain has only a few counts. The target antigen is unknown. This sample is part of a study of cytomegalovirus exposure and HLA in healthy donors. In the study overall: Unique TCR beta sequences numbering 117 million came from 150 million to 200 million T cells in an earlier analysis. Study-wide results and limits: Productive rates of about 87% or about 30% were seen for most TCR beta V segments in an earlier analysis. Under in vitro conditions, a few CMV-associated chains were confirmed as specific for CMV antigens.

PCR amplification relied on 60 Vbeta primers (plus 13 Jbeta primers). Data came from immunoSEQ multiplex PCR; TCRdb stores just in-frame clones and leaves some out. The profile covers approximately 140,000 clones, with 84% appearing a single time and less than 3% taken by the ten largest. CDR1 is LGHNA, CDR2 YNFKEQ, per germline. Trimming removed 0 bases from V and 2 bases from J; junction bases left unmatched: 4. This CDR3 region has 16 residues. The chain combines TRBV4-2 with TRBJ2-3, with 8 bases lining up with TRBD2. This clonotype originated in a man aged 45-65 years in good health and CMV-seronegative. Sample: PBMCs. The CDR3 protein is CASSQDREGPTDTQYF. The CDR3 bases are TGTGCCAGCAGCCAAGATCGGGAGGGGCCCACAGATACGCAGTATTTT.